What follows are 2 T cell receptor beta chains derived from one specimen sequenced in a study of cytomegalovirus exposure and HLA in healthy donors. Both 60 Vbeta primers and 13 Jbeta primers went into the PCR. Profiled with immunoSEQ multiplex PCR; TCRdb holds only in-frame clones, not every one. The repertoire table contains 200,000 to 250,000 clones. The sequenced material came from PBMCs. Receptor source: a woman aged 30 to 39 in good health and CMV-seropositive.

The chain is built from TRBV29-1 and TRBJ1-2, with 7 bases lining up with TRBD1. V gave up 6 bases and J gave up 4 bases; unmatched junction bases: 11. Germline lookup yields CDR1 SQVTM and CDR2 ANQGSEA. There are 14 residues in the CDR3. The CDR3 spells CSVGTAGLIYGYTF. The CDR3 nucleotides are TGCAGCGTGGGGACAGCGGGTTTGATCTATGGCTACACCTTC. The full variable domain, completed using reference TRBV29-1 and TRBJ1-2, is SAVISQKPSRDICQRGTSLTIQCQVDSQVTMMFWYRQQPGQSLTLIATANQGSEATYESGFVIDKFPISRPNLTFSTLTVSNMSPEDSSIYLCSVGTAGLIYGYTFGSGTRLTVV.

The chain recombines TRBV6-6 with TRBJ2-4, with TRBD2 identical over 10 bases. The CDR3 runs 16 residues. V dropped 4 bases and J dropped 3; count of bases not matched to a gene: 6. The germline gives CDR1 MNHNY, CDR2 SVGAGI (reference sequence). The CDR3 is CASSSLAGEDKNIQYF. For the CDR3, the DNA is TGTGCCAGCAGTTCCCTAGCGGGAGAGGACAAAAACATTCAGTACTTC.